This T cell receptor beta chain was captured in a study of technical replicates of blood from a handful of donors. The V gene's germline CDR1 is LNHDA and CDR2 SQIVND (reference sequence). CDR3 length: 13 amino acids. V was shortened by 10 bases and J by 0 bases, with 12 bases between the two germline ends. This clone was found a few times. TCRdb's table, derived via immunoSEQ multiplex PCR, lists solely in-frame clones and lacks some. The top ten hold less than 0.4% of the sample, which has some 89,000 clones, about 95% seen once. Sequencing used T cells isolated from PBMCs. The origin of this receptor is a human donor in good health. This chain uses TRBV19 with TRBJ2-5; D unclear. The CDR3 nucleotides read TGTGCCACCGAGTCGAGGTACCAAGAGACCCAGTACTTC. This translates into CATESRYQETQYF. Together with reference TRBV19 and TRBJ2-5, the CDR3 gives the full variable domain: DGGITQSPKYLFRKEGQNVTLSCEQNLNHDAMYWYRQDPGQGLRLIYYSQIVNDFQKGDIAEGYSVSREKKESFPLTVTSAQKNPTAFYLCATESRYQETQYFGPGTRLLVL.